This T cell receptor beta chain was captured by sequencing in a study of CD4 and CD8 cells across lung adenocarcinoma regions. Trimming removed 2 bases at V and 1 base at J, with 8 bases between. The CDR3 extends over 14 amino acids. Samples came from patients with localized non-small cell lung adenocarcinoma. This clonotype was seen at least ten times. TCRdb recomputed calls from the PCR reads with MiXCR, one row per CDR3 protein. The table shows under 15,000 distinct CDR3 sequences, with about 45% occurring only once. The TCR comes from a male donor with lung adenocarcinoma. The CD4 and CD8 labels of this study may be unreliable. This chain links TRBV12-3 or TRBV12-4 with TRBJ1-1; D gene ambiguous. The sample was CD8+ T cells from the margin of a lung tumor. Here the CDR3 reads CASSLSAGNTEAFF. The DNA for the CDR3 is TGTGCCAGCAGTTTATCCGCAGGGAACACTGAAGCTTTCTTT.